This T cell receptor beta chain appears in the sequencing data of a study of OX40 agonist ivuxolimab in advanced cancers. The CDR3 is 15 residues long. V lost 4 bases and J lost 2; bases outside the gene matches: 3. Per germline, CDR1 KGHSH and CDR2 LQKENI. Sequencing used immunoSEQ multiplex PCR; TCRdb keeps in-frame clones, though not all of them. The sample has about 69,000 clones; more than 75% are singletons. This TCR was recovered from an adult with an advanced solid tumor such as melanoma, head and neck, liver or kidney cancer. Here the sequenced sample was CD4+ or CD8+ T cells sorted from blood, taken in a trial of the OX40 agonist ivuxolimab. This chain uses TRBV18 with TRBJ1-5, with TRBD1 identical over 9 bases. The CDR3 loop is CASSRTGGGNQPQHF. CDR3 DNA: TGTGCCAGCTCACGTACAGGGGGCGGCAATCAGCCCCAGCATTTT.